This section outlines one TCR beta chain sequence together with its context. Its antigen is undetermined. This record comes from a study of shared clonotypes between healthy human individuals. The study, taken as a whole, reports: The authors expected sequencing depth to affect clonotype sharing among donors.

Deep level was the assay's run setting. Sequencing used immunoSEQ multiplex PCR; TCRdb keeps in-frame clones, though not all of them. Found here are about 490,000 clones, less than 80% of them singletons; the top ten hold 10% to 15%. Sequencing was carried out using PBMCs. This sequence was found in a woman aged 40 to 55 in good health. Some clones in this sample may be carry-over from other donors' samples.

The chain's CDR3 is CASSLEGTGVRPQHF. The DNA of the CDR3 is TGTGCCAGCAGCTTAGAGGGGACAGGGGTTCGGCCCCAGCATTTT. V and J are TRBV7-2 and TRBJ1-5; 10 nucleotides align to TRBD1. Trimming at V came to 1 base and at J to 9 bases, leaving 6 bases not matched to a gene. This CDR3 spans 15 amino acids. Germline V gene lookup returns CDR1 SGHTA and CDR2 FQGNSA.